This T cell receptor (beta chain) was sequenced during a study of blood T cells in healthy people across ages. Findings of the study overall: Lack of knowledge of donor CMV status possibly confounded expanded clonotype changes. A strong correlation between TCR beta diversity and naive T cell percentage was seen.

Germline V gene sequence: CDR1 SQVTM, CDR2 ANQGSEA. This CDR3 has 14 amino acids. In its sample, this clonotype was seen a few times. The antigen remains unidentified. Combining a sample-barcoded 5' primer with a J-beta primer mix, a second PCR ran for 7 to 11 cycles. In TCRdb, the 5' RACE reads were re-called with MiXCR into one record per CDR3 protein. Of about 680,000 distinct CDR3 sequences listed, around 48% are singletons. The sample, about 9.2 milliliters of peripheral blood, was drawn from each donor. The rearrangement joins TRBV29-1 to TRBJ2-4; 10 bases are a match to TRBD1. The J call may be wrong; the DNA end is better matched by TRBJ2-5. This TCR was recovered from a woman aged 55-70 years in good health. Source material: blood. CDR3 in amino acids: CSASGTGDPETQYF. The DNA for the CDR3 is TGCAGCGCTTCAGGGACAGGGGATCCGGAGACCCAGTACTTC.